The source of this T cell receptor (beta chain) is a study of response to subunit inactivated influenza vaccine. The study's findings and limits: The authors suggested that few new T cells are recruited per seasonal influenza vaccination.

In regard to this clonotype: Its target is not known.

V was trimmed by 5 bases and J by 9 bases, leaving 14 bases between them. The length of the CDR3 is 13 residues. The germline V gene encodes CDR1 MDHEN and CDR2 SYDVKM. TCRdb re-analysed the RT-PCR reads in MiXCR, keeping a single row per CDR3 protein. This sample yields 500,000 to 700,000 distinct CDR3 sequences, of which roughly 23% are seen a single time; 2.8% belongs to the top ten. This sample also belongs to another study, concerning T cells expressing NK-cell markers. That paper notes: In generating TCR beta cDNA, 5'RACE template switching with UMIs was used. Sorted T-cell subsets CD3+CD56+NKG2C+, CD3+CD56+NKG2C- and CD3+CD56-NKG2C+ were TCR beta-sequenced. Of the CD8+ T cells in more than five donors, about 1.0-7.0% belonged to dominant NKG2C+ clonotypes. Four donors' CD3+CD56-NKG2C+ cells were dominated by the same clonotypes.

The source of this sequence is a man in his forties or fifties who received an inactivated influenza vaccine. Sequencing used CD4+ T cells sorted from PBMCs, obtained about 12 days after vaccination. The chain couples TRBV28 to TRBJ2-1, with D possibly TRBD2 on 5 matching bases. The CDR3 spells CASSTPSNVEQFF. The CDR3 DNA reads as TGTGCCAGCAGTACGCCTAGCAATGTTGAGCAGTTCTTC.